The 10 T cell receptor beta chains given below trace back to one sample, sequenced in a study of T cell clonality in common variable immunodeficiency. Findings and limits, study-wide: In common variable immunodeficiency, TCR beta chains reportedly carried fewer deletions and N-nucleotide insertions.

Clones were sequenced by immunoSEQ multiplex PCR, and TCRdb holds only the in-frame ones, with some missing. Singletons are absent from the sample, which has approximately 29,000 clones. Their target antigens are unknown. The material sequenced was peripheral blood mononuclear cells. The receptors come from a human donor with common variable immunodeficiency.

This clone was detected ten times or more. The read comes to an end 3 residues before the CDR3 does, leaving the germline J gene to fill in the end. This sequence joins TRBV7-9 and TRBJ1-2; TRBD1 matches 9 bases. The CDR3 runs to 15 residues. V was pared by 5 bases and J by 7 bases, with 11 bases of the junction left unmatched. The germline V gene encodes CDR1 SEHNR and CDR2 FQNEAQ (reference sequence). CDR3 DNA (partial): TGTGCCAGCAGCACTGGACAGGGGAGATGGGGTGGC. Its protein is CASSTGQGRWGG. The whole CDR3 protein is CASSTGQGRWGGYTF.

A remark on this clone: Coverage ceases 3 residues before the CDR3 finishes, and the germline J gene fills in the end. This chain connects TRBV30 to TRBJ2-7; 8 positions match TRBD2. Per germline, CDR1 GTSNPN and CDR2 SVGIG (reference sequence). Trimming cost V 4 bases and J 4 bases; bases outside gene matches: 12. This CDR3 comprises 15 residues. CDR3: CAWKGGAGVKYEQYF. The DNA read from the CDR3 is TGTGCCTGGAAAGGAGGAGCGGGGGTCAAATACGAG.

This clone has a count of ten or more. Read coverage stops 3 residues before the CDR3 terminus; the germline J gene supplies the remainder. The chain links TRBV29-1 to TRBJ2-1; D gene ambiguous. The CDR3 is 13 residues long. Between the trimmed V and J ends, which lost 3 bases and 1 base, there was a span of 7 bases. Germline-derived CDR1 and CDR2 are SQVTM and ANQGSEA. The CDR3 reads CSVEKLSYNEQFF. CDR3 bases read: TGCAGCGTTGAGAAACTATCCTACAATGAG.

This clone was picked up a small number of times. The read stops 3 residues short of the end of the CDR3; the missing end is completed from the germline J gene. This chain joins TRBV2 and TRBJ2-3; 8 nucleotides match TRBD2. The germline V gene encodes CDR1 SNHLY and CDR2 FYNNEI. The CDR3 is 15 amino acids. Trimming removed 4 bases from V and 6 bases from J; junction bases left unmatched: 9. The covered CDR3 bases are TGTGCCAGCAGTGCGCGGCGGGGGGTTGGGGATACG. Its translation is CASSARRGVGDT. The whole CDR3 sequence reads CASSARRGVGDTQYF.

A word on this clone: The CDR3 goes on 3 residues after the read ends, and that part is filled in from the germline J gene. This chain links TRBV7-3 with TRBJ2-3; possibly TRBD1 for D (5 bases). The length of the CDR3 is 18 residues. Germline CDR1 is SGHTA and CDR2 is FQGTGA. With 0 bases removed from V and 2 bases from J, the gap between germline ends came to 18 bases. CDR3: CASSLTGHLDSPTDTQYF. Partial CDR3 DNA: TGTGCCAGCAGCTTAACCGGACATCTAGACAGCCCCACAGATACG.

CDR3 in amino acids: CASIVGTGARPTGELFF. The part of the CDR3 DNA that was read is TGTGCCAGCATCGTAGGGACAGGGGCCCGTCCGACCGGGGAG. The chain uses TRBV2 and TRBJ2-2; TRBD1 matches 10 bases. The CDR3 end falls 3 residues outside the read, so it is completed with the germline J gene. The V and J ends lost 7 bases and 5 bases, in that order; junction bases with no gene match: 13. The CDR3 covers 17 residues. Germline V gene lookup returns CDR1 SNHLY and CDR2 FYNNEI.

Many counts were recorded for this clone. The observed sequence ends 3 residues before the CDR3 terminus, with the missing tail filled in from the germline J gene. The V and J genes are TRBV29-1 and TRBJ2-7; a weak D match, TRBD1 (7 bases). This CDR3 contains 12 residues. The ends were cut back, 5 bases at V and 3 bases at J, with 11 bases in the middle. Germline V lookup: CDR1 SQVTM, CDR2 ANQGSEA. The CDR3 bases that were read are TGCAGCGTTAGTCAGGGGGGCTACGAG. This translates into CSVSQGGYE. The entire CDR3 protein reads CSVSQGGYEQYF.

This clone was detected a few times. Read coverage stops 3 residues before the CDR3 terminus; the germline J gene supplies the remainder. This chain uses TRBV11-2 with TRBJ2-1; 7 bases map to TRBD2. Germline CDR1 is SGHAT and CDR2 is FQNNGV. There are 15 residues in the CDR3. Trimming removed 0 bases from V and 4 bases from J; junction bases left unmatched: 3. The chain's CDR3 is CASSLDRGGYNEQFF. CDR3 bases read: TGTGCCAGCAGCTTAGATCGCGGGGGATACAATGAG.

This clone was detected many times. The read halts 3 residues ahead of the CDR3 end, with the missing end drawn from the germline J gene. The rearrangement links TRBV5-1 to TRBJ1-4, with 11 bases lining up with TRBD1. The J segment lost 4 bases and the V segment lost 1 base, leaving 3 bases of the junction unmatched. Germline-derived CDR1 and CDR2 are SGHRS and YFSETQ. This CDR3 spans 16 amino acids. This CDR3 reads CASSLPGTGGNEKLFF. Incomplete CDR3 DNA: TGCGCCAGCAGCTTGCCCGGGACAGGGGGTAATGAAAAA.

In its sample, this clone was seen many times. Read data end 3 residues before the CDR3 end; the end is taken from the germline J gene. The V gene is TRBV5-6, the J gene TRBJ2-5; D is ambiguous. Trimming left V 4 bases short and J 1 base short, with 11 bases between. The CDR3 consists of 14 residues. Germline V gene lookup returns CDR1 SGHDT and CDR2 YYEEEE. The CDR3 spells CASSPQVTQETQYF. Partial CDR3 DNA: TGTGCCAGCAGCCCGCAGGTTACCCAAGAGACC. Filled out from reference TRBV5-6 and TRBJ2-5, the complete variable domain reads DAGVTQSPTHLIKTRGQQVTLRCSPKSGHDTVSWYQQALGQGPQFIFQYYEEEERQRGNFPDRFSGHQFPNYSSELNVNALLLGDSALYLCASSPQVTQETQYFGPGTRLLVL.